A selection of T cell receptor beta chains follows, all from one sample in a study of beta chain features in type 1 diabetes. Sequenced by immunoSEQ multiplex PCR; TCRdb stores in-frame clones only, minus some. Of roughly 330,000 clones listed, approximately 11% are singletons. Sequenced: naive CD4+ T cells from blood. These receptors came from a woman aged 25-40 years in good health. Both conserved end residues are part of each CDR3. The order of the fields is clone size, D gene, V gene, J gene, CDR3 protein, CDR3 DNA. A D gene is named only where the DNA matches it firmly. Size is stated for part of the rows, as once, few or many counts, or as a class when the clone is expanded.

NA	NA	TRBV19	TRBJ2-5	CASSIRTGRGETQYF	TGTGCCAGTAGTATTAGGACAGGGAGGGGAGAGACCCAGTACTTC
NA	NA	TRBV7-2	TRBJ2-1	CASSFLLFVNEQFF	TGTGCCAGCAGCTTTCTTCTCTTCGTCAATGAGCAGTTCTTC
NA	NA	TRBV28	TRBJ1-2	CASSLPGPYGYTF	TGTGCCAGCAGCCTCCCAGGCCCCTATGGCTACACCTTC
few	TRBD1	TRBV29-1	TRBJ2-2	CSIRTGPNTGELFF	TGCAGCATTCGGACAGGGCCGAACACCGGGGAGCTGTTTTTT
few	NA	TRBV5-1	TRBJ2-7	CASSLSSVYEQYF	TGCGCCAGCAGCTTGTCCTCCGTCTACGAGCAGTACTTC
NA	NA	TRBV5-1	TRBJ2-2	CASSLAGWTGELFF	TGCGCCAGCAGCTTGGCGGGGTGGACCGGGGAGCTGTTTTTT
NA	NA	TRBV2	TRBJ2-1	CASRADWSSYNEQFF	TGTGCCAGCAGGGCGGACTGGAGCTCCTACAATGAGCAGTTCTTC
NA	NA	TRBV28	TRBJ1-2	CASSPGQTVYGYTF	TGTGCCAGCAGTCCCGGACAGACCGTTTATGGCTACACCTTC
few	TRBD2	TRBV15	TRBJ2-1	CATNDGTSGRASYNEQFF	TGTGCCACCAACGACGGGACTAGCGGGAGGGCCTCCTACAATGAGCAGTTCTTC
few	TRBD1	TRBV18	TRBJ2-3	CASSLVGQGAGGGTDTQYF	TGTGCCAGCTCACTGGTCGGACAGGGGGCAGGAGGTGGCACAGATACGCAGTATTTT
NA	NA	TRBV29-1	TRBJ2-7	CSVEAVRIGGPRGYEQYF	TGCAGCGTTGAAGCCGTTCGGATCGGGGGGCCTCGAGGTTACGAGCAGTACTTC
NA	NA	TRBV28	TRBJ2-7	CASSPPAPSSYEQYF	TGTGCCAGCAGCCCACCAGCGCCGAGCTCCTACGAGCAGTACTTC
NA	TRBD1	TRBV7-3	TRBJ2-6	CASRRGQGGSGANVLTF	TGTGCAAGCAGACGGGGACAGGGCGGTTCTGGGGCCAACGTCCTGACTTTC
few	TRBD1	TRBV7-3	TRBJ1-1	CASSGRGSTEAFF	TGTGCCAGCAGTGGCAGGGGGAGCACTGAAGCTTTCTTT
few	NA	TRBV15	TRBJ1-2	CATSRDRGLEGYTF	TGTGCCACCAGCAGAGATCGGGGTCTGGAGGGCTACACCTTC
few	NA	TRBV4-1	TRBJ2-1	CASSPRVGGNNEQFF	TGCGCCAGCAGCCCGCGAGTGGGGGGTAACAATGAGCAGTTCTTC
few	NA	TRBV7-2	TRBJ2-7	CASSTQTGVSYEQYF	TGTGCCAGCAGCACTCAGACTGGCGTCTCCTACGAGCAGTACTTC
NA	TRBD1	TRBV18	TRBJ2-5	CASSPPLGQGSQETQYF	TGTGCCAGCTCACCACCGTTGGGACAGGGGAGCCAAGAGACCCAGTACTTC
NA	NA	TRBV30	TRBJ2-1	CAWSVGALSTLNNEQFF	TGTGCCTGGAGTGTAGGGGCTCTAAGCACCCTAAACAATGAGCAGTTCTTC
NA	NA	TRBV6-5	TRBJ1-1	CASSYSGGTEAFF	TGTGCCAGCAGTTACTCCGGTGGCACTGAAGCTTTCTTT
NA	TRBD2	TRBV7-3	TRBJ2-2	CASSANRDYNTGELFF	TGTGCCAGCAGCGCGAACCGGGACTATAACACCGGGGAGCTGTTTTTT
NA	TRBD1	TRBV7-2	TRBJ1-3	CASSGGTGNSGNTIYF	TGTGCCAGCAGCGGGGGGACAGGGAACTCTGGAAACACCATATATTTT